Listed below are T cell receptor beta chains from one sample, sequenced in a study of blood T cells in healthy people across ages. One entry per CDR3 protein, called by TCRdb with MiXCR from the 5' RACE reads. Of around 1.5 million distinct CDR3 sequences in the sample, about 40% were seen once. Sequencing input: blood. The receptors derive from a woman aged 18-29 years in good health. CDR3s include the opening cysteine and the closing phenylalanine or tryptophan. Fields, in order: J gene, CDR3 length, V gene, clone size, D gene, CDR3 DNA, CDR3 protein. The D gene is left open where the match is weak. The size field is filled for only some rows; it gives once, few, many or a size class.

j_gene: TRBJ2-7
len: 14
v_gene: TRBV2
abundance: few
d_gene: NA
CDR3nt: TGTGCCAGCAGTAGATCAGGGGATCTCTACGAGCAGTACTTC
CDR3aa: CASSRSGDLYEQYF

j_gene: TRBJ2-3
len: 17
v_gene: TRBV20-1
abundance: NA
d_gene: TRBD2
CDR3nt: TGCAGTGCTAGGAGGACTAGCGGGGGGTGGATCACAGATACGCAGTATTTT
CDR3aa: CSARRTSGGWITDTQYF

j_gene: TRBJ2-3
len: 15
v_gene: TRBV5-1
abundance: many
d_gene: NA
CDR3nt: TGCGCCAGCAGCTTGGGAGACAGTTCCACAGATACGCAGTATTTT
CDR3aa: CASSLGDSSTDTQYF

j_gene: TRBJ2-6
len: 17
v_gene: TRBV12-5
abundance: few
d_gene: NA
CDR3nt: TGTGCTAGTGGTTTGGACCTGGACAGCCCTGGGGCCAACGTCCTGACTTTC
CDR3aa: CASGLDLDSPGANVLTF

j_gene: TRBJ1-1
len: 15
v_gene: TRBV20-1
abundance: once
d_gene: TRBD1
CDR3nt: TGCAGTGCTAGAGCTGGGACAGGCAAGAACACTGAAGCTTTCTTT
CDR3aa: CSARAGTGKNTEAFF

j_gene: TRBJ2-1
len: 14
v_gene: TRBV7-9
abundance: few
d_gene: TRBD2
CDR3nt: TGTGCCAGCAGCCTACATACTAGCGATGGTGAGCAGTTCTTC
CDR3aa: CASSLHTSDGEQFF

j_gene: TRBJ2-1
len: 16
v_gene: TRBV7-8
abundance: NA
d_gene: NA
CDR3nt: TGTGCCAGCACCGGGGTGGGGGGAGCGCTAAACAATGAGCAGTTCTTC
CDR3aa: CASTGVGGALNNEQFF

j_gene: TRBJ2-7
len: 13
v_gene: TRBV29-1
abundance: once
d_gene: NA
CDR3nt: TGCAGCGTTGGAGGGAACCTTCCCAATGAGCAGTACTTC
CDR3aa: CSVGGNLPNEQYF

j_gene: TRBJ1-2
len: 13
v_gene: TRBV5-1
abundance: NA
d_gene: TRBD1
CDR3nt: TGCGCCAGCAACTTAAGGACAGGGGACGGCTACACCTTC
CDR3aa: CASNLRTGDGYTF

j_gene: TRBJ2-3
len: 15
v_gene: TRBV15
abundance: few
d_gene: NA
CDR3nt: TGTGCCACCAGCAGAGAAGGGCAGAGCACAGATACGCAGTATTTT
CDR3aa: CATSREGQSTDTQYF

j_gene: TRBJ1-6
len: 14
v_gene: TRBV13
abundance: NA
d_gene: NA
CDR3nt: TGTGCCAGCAGCTCCCCTCGGGGCGGTTCACCCCTCCACTTT
CDR3aa: CASSSPRGGSPLHF

j_gene: TRBJ2-3
len: 12
v_gene: TRBV20-1
abundance: NA
d_gene: NA
CDR3nt: TGCAGTGCTAGGAGGGCCCAGGATACGCAGTATTTT
CDR3aa: CSARRAQDTQYF

j_gene: TRBJ1-2
len: 14
v_gene: TRBV12-3/TRBV12-4
abundance: NA
d_gene: TRBD1
CDR3nt: TGTGCCAGCAGTTCTCCCGGACAGGGCTATGGCTACACCTTC
CDR3aa: CASSSPGQGYGYTF

j_gene: TRBJ2-3
len: 15
v_gene: TRBV12-3/TRBV12-4
abundance: many
d_gene: TRBD1
CDR3nt: TGTGCCAGCAGTTTTGGAACAGTGGGGACAGATGTGGAGTATTTT
CDR3aa: CASSFGTVGTDVEYF

j_gene: TRBJ2-5
len: 15
v_gene: TRBV6-5
abundance: NA
d_gene: NA
CDR3nt: TGTGCCAGCAGTTACGTATCGGACAGACCCGGGGCCCAGTACTTC
CDR3aa: CASSYVSDRPGAQYF

j_gene: TRBJ2-1
len: 13
v_gene: TRBV6-2/TRBV6-3
abundance: NA
d_gene: NA
CDR3nt: TGTGCCAGCAGCCGGGACGCAGGGAATGAGCAGTTCTTC
CDR3aa: CASSRDAGNEQFF

j_gene: TRBJ1-2
len: 14
v_gene: TRBV12-3/TRBV12-4
abundance: few
d_gene: NA
CDR3nt: TGTGCCAGCAGTCCGGTCGTCTCCAGGGATGGCTACACCTTC
CDR3aa: CASSPVVSRDGYTF

j_gene: TRBJ2-3
len: 15
v_gene: TRBV29-1
abundance: NA
d_gene: TRBD2
CDR3nt: TGCAGCGTAGGGGGACTAGCGGGGCTCCCAGATACGCAGTATTTT
CDR3aa: CSVGGLAGLPDTQYF

j_gene: TRBJ1-2
len: 16
v_gene: TRBV18
abundance: NA
d_gene: NA
CDR3nt: TGTGCCAGCTCACCAAAGTGGACACACCTTAACTATGACTACACCTTC
CDR3aa: CASSPKWTHLNYDYTF

j_gene: TRBJ2-3
len: 17
v_gene: TRBV12-3/TRBV12-4
abundance: few
d_gene: TRBD2
CDR3nt: TGTGCCAGCAGACTCTCCATCCGGACTAGCGGGAAGGATACGCAGTATTTT
CDR3aa: CASRLSIRTSGKDTQYF

j_gene: TRBJ2-1
len: 16
v_gene: TRBV4-1
abundance: NA
d_gene: TRBD2
CDR3nt: TGCGCCAGCAGCCCCCTTAGCGGGGGGCCCTACAATGCGCAGTTCTTC
CDR3aa: CASSPLSGGPYNAQFF

j_gene: TRBJ1-1
len: 15
v_gene: TRBV5-1
abundance: few
d_gene: NA
CDR3nt: TGCGCCAGCAGCTTGGCCGGGACTCCTAACACTGAAGCTTTCTTT
CDR3aa: CASSLAGTPNTEAFF

j_gene: TRBJ1-1
len: 15
v_gene: TRBV10-3
abundance: NA
d_gene: NA
CDR3nt: TGTGCCATCAGTGAGACCAAAGACAGAAACACTGAAGCTTTCTTT
CDR3aa: CAISETKDRNTEAFF

j_gene: TRBJ2-1
len: 17
v_gene: TRBV6-1
abundance: once
d_gene: TRBD1
CDR3nt: TGTGCCAGCACCCGTTTCCCCGGACAGGGCGTGGAGAATGAGCAGTTCTTC
CDR3aa: CASTRFPGQGVENEQFF

j_gene: TRBJ2-5
len: 17
v_gene: TRBV4-2
abundance: NA
d_gene: TRBD2
CDR3nt: TGTGCCAGCAGCCAAGGAGCTCCAGCGGGGAGACAAGAGACCCAGTACTTC
CDR3aa: CASSQGAPAGRQETQYF

j_gene: TRBJ2-7
len: 14
v_gene: TRBV27
abundance: NA
d_gene: NA
CDR3nt: TGTGCCAGCAGAAGAGCTAGCGTAGACTACGAGCAGTACTTC
CDR3aa: CASRRASVDYEQYF

j_gene: TRBJ1-2
len: 14
v_gene: TRBV5-1
abundance: NA
d_gene: NA
CDR3nt: TGCGCCAGCAGCCTCCAACCTGAGAACTATGGCTACACCTTC
CDR3aa: CASSLQPENYGYTF

j_gene: TRBJ1-1
len: 16
v_gene: TRBV6-6
abundance: NA
d_gene: NA
CDR3nt: TGTGCCAGCAGTTACGCCTACACAGGCGTCAACACTGAAGCTTTCTTT
CDR3aa: CASSYAYTGVNTEAFF

j_gene: TRBJ2-5
len: 12
v_gene: TRBV29-1
abundance: NA
d_gene: TRBD1
CDR3nt: TGCAGCGGGGACAGGGGGCAAGAGACCCAGTACTTC
CDR3aa: CSGDRGQETQYF

j_gene: TRBJ2-3
len: 14
v_gene: TRBV5-4
abundance: NA
d_gene: TRBD2
CDR3nt: TGTGCCAGCAGCCCGACTAGCGGGGATTATACGCAGTATTTT
CDR3aa: CASSPTSGDYTQYF

j_gene: TRBJ2-1
len: 16
v_gene: TRBV29-1
abundance: once
d_gene: TRBD2
CDR3nt: TGCAGCGCCGATAGCGGGAGGGCCTCAAGTAACAATGAGCAGTTCTTC
CDR3aa: CSADSGRASSNNEQFF

j_gene: TRBJ1-1
len: 11
v_gene: TRBV7-8
abundance: NA
d_gene: NA
CDR3nt: TGTGCCAGCAGCACGGACGGCCAGGCTTTCTTT
CDR3aa: CASSTDGQAFF

j_gene: TRBJ1-4
len: 11
v_gene: TRBV20-1
abundance: NA
d_gene: NA
CDR3nt: TGCAGCCCTAGGACTGCAGAAAAACTGTTTTTT
CDR3aa: CSPRTAEKLFF

j_gene: TRBJ2-7
len: 15
v_gene: TRBV6-4
abundance: few
d_gene: NA
CDR3nt: TGTGCCAGCAGTGAGGGCTTTGGGGCGCAGTACGAGCAGTACTTC
CDR3aa: CASSEGFGAQYEQYF

j_gene: TRBJ1-3
len: 12
v_gene: TRBV13
abundance: NA
d_gene: NA
CDR3nt: TGTGCCAGCGCTCGGGTTGGAAACACCATATATTTT
CDR3aa: CASARVGNTIYF

j_gene: TRBJ1-2
len: 12
v_gene: TRBV20-1
abundance: NA
d_gene: NA
CDR3nt: TGCAGCGGCATAGGAGACGGCAGGGGCTACACCTTC
CDR3aa: CSGIGDGRGYTF

j_gene: TRBJ2-1
len: 14
v_gene: TRBV24-1
abundance: NA
d_gene: TRBD2
CDR3nt: TGTGCCACCAGTGATAGCGGGAAGTGGAATGAGCAGTTCTTC
CDR3aa: CATSDSGKWNEQFF

j_gene: TRBJ2-1
len: 16
v_gene: TRBV12-3/TRBV12-4
abundance: NA
d_gene: TRBD2
CDR3nt: TGTGCCAGCAGTGCAGGGACTAGCGGGAGCGGTCATGAGCAGTTCTTC
CDR3aa: CASSAGTSGSGHEQFF

j_gene: TRBJ1-1
len: 14
v_gene: TRBV10-2
abundance: NA
d_gene: NA
CDR3nt: TGCGCCAGCAGTGACGATAACTGGAACACTGAAGCTTTCTTT
CDR3aa: CASSDDNWNTEAFF

j_gene: TRBJ2-3
len: 15
v_gene: TRBV29-1
abundance: few
d_gene: TRBD1
CDR3nt: TGCAGCACCTGGACAGGGGGCCTAAGCACAGATACGCAGTATTTT
CDR3aa: CSTWTGGLSTDTQYF